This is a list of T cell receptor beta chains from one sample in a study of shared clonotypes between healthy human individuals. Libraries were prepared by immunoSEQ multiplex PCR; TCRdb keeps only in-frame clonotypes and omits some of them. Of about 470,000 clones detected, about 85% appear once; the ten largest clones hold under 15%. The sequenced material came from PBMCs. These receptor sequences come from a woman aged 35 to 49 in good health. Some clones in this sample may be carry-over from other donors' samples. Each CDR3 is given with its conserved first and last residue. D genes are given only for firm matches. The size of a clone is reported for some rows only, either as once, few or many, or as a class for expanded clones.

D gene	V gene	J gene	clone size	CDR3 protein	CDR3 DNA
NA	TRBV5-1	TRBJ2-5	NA	CASSLGYQETQYF	TGCGCCAGCAGCCTAGGATACCAAGAGACCCAGTACTTC
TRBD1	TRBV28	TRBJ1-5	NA	CASSSPRDRYYSNQPQHF	TGTGCCAGCAGCTCTCCCCGGGACAGGTATTATAGCAATCAGCCCCAGCATTTT
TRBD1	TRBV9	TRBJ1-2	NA	CASSVADGTGYGYTF	TGTGCCAGCAGCGTAGCAGACGGGACAGGATATGGCTACACCTTC
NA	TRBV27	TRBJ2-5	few	CASSFDRRGVTQYF	TGTGCCAGCAGTTTCGACAGGCGAGGGGTGACCCAGTACTTC
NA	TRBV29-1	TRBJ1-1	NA	CSVEPQGNTEAFF	TGCAGCGTTGAACCGCAGGGGAACACTGAAGCTTTCTTT
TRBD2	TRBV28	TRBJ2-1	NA	CASSALRTSGRADEQFF	TGTGCCAGCAGTGCCCTACGGACTAGCGGGAGGGCCGATGAGCAGTTCTTC
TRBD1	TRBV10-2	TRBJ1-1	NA	CASKMDRDTEAFF	TGCGCCAGCAAAATGGACAGGGACACTGAAGCTTTCTTT
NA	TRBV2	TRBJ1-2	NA	CASSGSGLNYGYTF	TGTGCCAGCAGTGGCTCAGGGTTAAACTATGGCTACACCTTC
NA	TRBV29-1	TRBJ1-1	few	CSVRQDPNTEAFF	TGCAGCGTTAGGCAGGACCCGAACACTGAAGCTTTCTTT
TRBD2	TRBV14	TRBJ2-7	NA	CASSQDGVGLAGVIPSEQYF	TGTGCCAGCAGCCAAGATGGTGTAGGACTAGCGGGAGTGATCCCCTCCGAGCAGTACTTC